Listed below are T cell receptor beta chains from one sample, sequenced in a study of T cell changes during pregnancy in multiple sclerosis. Libraries were prepared by immunoSEQ multiplex PCR; TCRdb keeps only in-frame clonotypes and omits some of them. The repertoire holds around 70,000 clones, with around 94% as singletons. The sample consisted of peripheral blood, taken before pregnancy. These receptors were obtained from a female donor with multiple sclerosis, enrolled in a pregnancy study. Each CDR3 is given without its conserved first and last residue.

v_gene: TRBV7-9
CDR3aa: AYPSDHAYEQY

v_gene: TRBV4-2
CDR3aa: ASSQDLGEGYDTEAF

v_gene: TRBV7-2
CDR3aa: ASTEWTSGSRSTDTQY

v_gene: TRBV2
CDR3aa: ASSGGGGNQPQH

v_gene: TRBV4-1
CDR3aa: ASSQDHSSGSYNEQF

v_gene: TRBV25-1
CDR3aa: ASSESGEVNYGYT

v_gene: TRBV7-2
CDR3aa: ASRGGGGSSYEQY

v_gene: TRBV9
CDR3aa: ASSSTTTGGFEQY

v_gene: TRBV27
CDR3aa: ASSSPTQRETDTQY

v_gene: TRBV7-2
CDR3aa: ASSLQGGDEQF

v_gene: TRBV28
CDR3aa: ASSPPPPGELF

v_gene: TRBV11-2
CDR3aa: ASSFWREGRIEQF

v_gene: TRBV9
CDR3aa: ASSHRSGSSYNEQF

v_gene: TRBV28
CDR3aa: ASSPGTSGRPLVYNEQF

v_gene: TRBV30
CDR3aa: AWSQGFSYEQY

v_gene: TRBV11-3
CDR3aa: ASSLDFGVRRETQY

v_gene: TRBV19
CDR3aa: ASSLDRANTEAF

v_gene: TRBV28
CDR3aa: ASSLTGALPQF

v_gene: TRBV4-3
CDR3aa: ASSLGQPTQAGGSYNEQF

v_gene: TRBV7-2
CDR3aa: ASSSGNVAGGAYNEQF